One T cell receptor beta chain is described in this entry. Its antigen is unidentified. These data come from a study of cytomegalovirus exposure and HLA in healthy donors. General observations from the study: Both high specificity and high sensitivity reportedly marked the classifier's diagnosis of cytomegalovirus status.

The study ran its PCR with 60 Vbeta and 13 Jbeta primers. Data came from immunoSEQ multiplex PCR; TCRdb stores just in-frame clones and leaves some out. The table lists 150,000 to 200,000 clones, over 75% of them singletons. V was shortened by 3 bases and J by 9 bases, with 11 bases between the two germline ends. The germline V gene has CDR1 LGHNA and CDR2 YNFKEQ. CDR3 length: 12 amino acids. The J gene is TRBJ2-5, the V gene TRBV4-2; a possible D gene is TRBD2 (6 bases). Material: PBMCs. This TCR came from a woman younger than 45 in good health and CMV-seronegative. The CDR3 DNA is TGTGCCAGCAGCCAGGGACCGGGGGCCCAGTACTTC. Translating it yields CASSQGPGAQYF.